A single sample gave rise to the 27 T cell receptor beta chains below, sequenced in a study of cytomegalovirus exposure and HLA in healthy donors (TCRdb year 2017). The library was obtained by the immunoSEQ multiplex PCR assay. The multiplex PCR relied on a mix of 60 forward primers for TCR Vbeta segments and 13 reverse primers for TCR Jbeta segments. TCRdb retrieved this table from immuneACCESS and kept in-frame rearrangements only. Not all clones are present; in checked studies, unresolved V genes account for under half, and no reason is known for the remainder. This sample has tens of thousands of clones in its table, and around 80% of those were observed once. The ten most abundant clones make up roughly 2.6% of the sample. Sequences were obtained from PBMCs. Every receptor here comes from a male donor in good health and CMV-seropositive.

This sequence joins TRBV14 and TRBJ2-3, with TRBD1 matching over 10 bases. The CDR3 covers 13 residues. J gave up 3 bases and V 8 bases, and 2 bases lay outside the gene matches. Germline CDR1 SGHDN, CDR2 FVKESK. CDR3 protein: CASPGQGTDTQYF. DNA of the CDR3: TGTGCCAGCCCGGGACAGGGGACAGATACGCAGTATTTT.

The chain's CDR3 is CASSRGTSGSGYEQYF. The CDR3 DNA reads as TGTGCCAGCAGCCGAGGGACTAGCGGGAGTGGCTACGAGCAGTACTTC. The rearrangement joins TRBV4-2 to TRBJ2-7; TRBD2 matches at 14 bases. The CDR3 has 16 residues. Germline values: CDR1 LGHNA, CDR2 YNFKEQ. V shed 4 bases and J 3 bases; nucleotides not matched to a gene: 5.

This clone was seen at least ten times. This rearrangement joins TRBV7-6 to TRBJ1-1; the match to TRBD1 covers 9 bases. CDR1 is SGHVS and CDR2 is FNYEAQ in the germline V gene. The junction had 10 bases not matched to a gene; V was cut back by 6 bases and J by 5 bases. The CDR3 runs to 15 residues. The DNA of the CDR3 is TGTGCCAGCAGTCCAACTCGGGACAGGGATACTGAAGCTTTCTTT. Protein product: CASSPTRDRDTEAFF.

The chain uses TRBV11-2 and TRBJ1-1; 7 bases map to TRBD1. The trim removed 8 bases at V and 4 bases at J, leaving 16 bases unmatched. Germline CDR1 and CDR2: SGHAT and FQNNGV. The CDR3 extends over 16 amino acids. The CDR3 loop reads CASRYLKQGWFTEAFF. CDR3 DNA: TGTGCCAGCCGTTACCTTAAACAGGGGTGGTTCACTGAAGCTTTCTTT.

V is TRBV18 and J is TRBJ2-5; 8 nucleotides line up with TRBD2. Germline CDR1 reads KGHSH; CDR2 reads LQKENI. The CDR3 has 15 residues. Germline trimming cut 0 bases from V and 5 bases from J; bases unmatched to any gene: 5. DNA of the CDR3: TGTGCCAGCTCACCACCTAGCGGGGTATTGGAGACCCAGTACTTC. Translation gives CASSPPSGVLETQYF.

The J gene is TRBJ2-1, the V gene TRBV27; TRBD1 is a possible D gene (5 bases). The germline gives CDR1 MNHEY, CDR2 SMNVEV (reference sequence). CDR3 length: 13 amino acids. With 6 bases removed from V and 5 bases from J, the gap between germline ends came to 11 bases. The CDR3 bases are TGTGCCAGCAGCCCGTACAGGCACAATGAGCAGTTCTTC. Its protein is CASSPYRHNEQFF.

This clone was picked up a small number of times. This sequence joins TRBV4-2 and TRBJ2-7; 7 bases are shared with TRBD1. Trimming cost V 3 bases and J 3 bases; bases outside gene matches: 11. CDR3 length: 16 amino acids. CDR1 is LGHNA, CDR2 YNFKEQ, per germline. The CDR3 loop is CASSQETTGTVYEQYF. Written as DNA, the CDR3 is TGTGCCAGCAGCCAGGAAACCACCGGGACAGTCTACGAGCAGTACTTC.

The CDR3 spells CASSPGQGRLETQYF. The CDR3 bases are TGCGCCAGCAGCCCGGGACAGGGAAGGTTAGAGACCCAGTACTTC. The gene calls are TRBV4-1 and TRBJ2-5; 9 nucleotides agree with TRBD1. V lost 4 bases, J lost 4 bases, and 7 bases stayed unmatched. The CDR3 totals 15 residues. The germline gives CDR1 MGHRA, CDR2 YSYEKL.

A few counts support this clone. The V gene is TRBV11-3, the J gene TRBJ2-7, with D possibly being TRBD2 (6 bases). Germline CDR1 and CDR2: SGHNT and YENEEA. This CDR3 region has 13 residues. The V end was cut by 4 bases, the J end by 5 bases, with 12 bases between. Here the CDR3 reads CASSSGLFHEQYF. The CDR3 coding sequence is TGTGCCAGCAGCTCGGGACTTTTCCACGAGCAGTACTTC.

CDR3: CSVETGQGTDTQYF. As DNA, the CDR3 is TGCAGCGTTGAAACGGGACAGGGCACAGATACGCAGTATTTT. The chain joins TRBV29-1 to TRBJ2-3, with TRBD1 identical over 8 bases. V shed 2 bases and J 1 base; nucleotides not matched to a gene: 2. Per germline, CDR1 SQVTM and CDR2 ANQGSEA. The CDR3 sequence is 14 residues long.

In this sample, this clone turned up a few times. The chain has TRBV5-1 and TRBJ1-1, with D tentatively TRBD1 (6 bases). V was clipped by 4 bases and J by 4 bases, with 14 bases between them. The V gene's germline CDR1 is SGHRS and CDR2 YFSETQ. CDR3 size: 14 residues. The CDR3 here is CASSRISRGTEAFF. The CDR3 bases are TGCGCCAGCAGCCGGATTAGCAGGGGCACTGAAGCTTTCTTT.

This chain uses TRBV7-7 with TRBJ2-5; 7 nucleotides agree with TRBD1. This CDR3 is 14 amino acids long. Germline lookup yields CDR1 SSHAT and CDR2 FNYEAQ (reference sequence). Losses at the gene ends were 5 bases for V and 5 bases for J; bases not matched to a gene: 8. The CDR3 DNA sequence: TGTGCCAGCAGCACCCTGACAGGGTTTGAGACCCAGTACTTC. This encodes CASSTLTGFETQYF.

This clone was counted once. J is TRBJ2-7 and V is TRBV27; TRBD1 matches 9 bases. Trimming cost V 4 bases and J 6 bases; bases outside gene matches: 10. Germline V gene lookup returns CDR1 MNHEY and CDR2 SMNVEV (reference sequence). The CDR3 is made up of 15 amino acids. Here the CDR3 reads CASSSLGTGFFEQYF. The CDR3, as DNA: TGTGCCAGCAGTTCCCTCGGGACAGGGTTCTTCGAGCAGTACTTC.

The rearrangement links TRBV19 to TRBJ1-4; D remains ambiguous. The CDR3 runs to 14 residues. CDR1 is LNHDA and CDR2 is SQIVND in the germline V gene (reference sequence). The germline V and J ends were trimmed by 5 bases and 3 bases, with 10 bases remaining between them. The CDR3: CASSGGLANEKLFF. The CDR3 DNA reads as TGTGCCAGTAGTGGCGGACTGGCTAATGAAAAACTGTTTTTT.

About this clone: One junction end does not reproduce the germline sequence, and a read error may be involved. This chain uses TRBV2 with TRBJ2-5; D might be TRBD1 (6 bases). The CDR3 contains 14 residues. Germline lookup yields CDR1 SNHLY and CDR2 FYNNEI. CDR3 bases: TGTGCCAGCAGGGAAGACAGGTCCCAAGAGACCCAGTACTTC. It translates to CASREDRSQETQYF.

This clone was detected once. The chain joins TRBV14 to TRBJ2-7, with unresolved D. Germline-derived CDR1 and CDR2 are SGHDN and FVKESK. The length of the CDR3 is 14 residues. V was pared by 0 bases and J by 0 bases, with 6 bases between. CDR3: CASSQDPSSYEQYF. The CDR3 region has the DNA TGTGCCAGCAGCCAAGACCCGAGCTCCTACGAGCAGTACTTC.

The J gene is TRBJ1-2, the V gene TRBV6-5, with 8 bases fitting TRBD1. Losses at the gene ends were 6 bases for V and 6 bases for J; bases not matched to a gene: 12. The length of the CDR3 is 15 residues. The germline V gene has CDR1 MNHEY and CDR2 SVGAGI. CDR3 in DNA: TGTGCCAGCAGAAGCGGACAGGGAAAAAAAAATGGCTACACCTTC. Translating it yields CASRSGQGKKNGYTF.

The genes are TRBV15 and TRBJ2-3; no firm D call. The CDR3 spans 15 residues. Trimming took 0 bases from V and 0 from J, leaving 7 bases between them. In germline, CDR1 is LNHNV, CDR2 YYDKDF (reference sequence). In DNA, the CDR3 is TGTGCCACCAGCAGAGATAGAGTCAGCACAGATACGCAGTATTTT. It yields the protein CATSRDRVSTDTQYF.

The rearrangement uses TRBV27 and TRBJ1-4; tentative D call: TRBD1 (5 bases). The V and J ends lost 2 bases and 8 bases respectively, with 15 bases between them. The CDR3 is 15 amino acids. Per germline, CDR1 MNHEY and CDR2 SMNVEV (reference sequence). CDR3 sequence: CASSLMGMSGEKLFF. For the CDR3, the DNA is TGTGCCAGCAGTTTAATGGGCATGTCAGGGGAAAAACTGTTTTTT.

The chain joins TRBV14 to TRBJ2-5, with 11 bases matching TRBD2. Germline loops: CDR1 SGHDN, CDR2 FVKESK. The CDR3 runs to 18 residues. The V segment lost 0 bases and the J segment 1 base; nucleotides outside the gene matches: 7. In nucleotides, the CDR3 is TGTGCCAGCAGCCAAGATGGTAGCGGGAGGGGAGCCCAAGAGACCCAGTACTTC. Translation: CASSQDGSGRGAQETQYF.

Here the CDR3 DNA reads TGCGCCAGCAGCCTGGGACTCGTCTACGAGCAGTACTTC. It yields the protein CASSLGLVYEQYF. The V and J genes are TRBV5-1 and TRBJ2-7, with D maybe TRBD2 (6 bases). The V gene lost 4 bases and the J gene lost 3 bases, with 11 bases spanning the gap. This CDR3 has 13 amino acids. Germline V gene lookup returns CDR1 SGHRS and CDR2 YFSETQ.

The gene calls are TRBV6-5 and TRBJ1-6; 9 bases agree with TRBD1. Unmatched junction bases numbered 4, after V lost 6 bases and J lost 7 bases. The CDR3 runs 14 residues. Germline CDR1 reads MNHEY; CDR2 reads SVGAGI. CDR3 sequence (DNA): TGTGCCAGCAGAATGGGACAGGGAAATTCACCCCTCCACTTT. The encoded protein is CASRMGQGNSPLHF.

This clone was recorded a few times. The chain recombines TRBV9 with TRBJ1-2, with 7 bases fitting TRBD1. The CDR3 has 15 residues. The junction had 10 bases not matched to a gene; V was cut back by 0 bases and J by 8 bases. CDR1 is SGDLS and CDR2 is YYNGEE in the germline V gene. The CDR3 DNA reads as TGTGCCAGCAGCGTAGCTGACAGGGTGGGTTCGGGCTACACCTTC. This sequence encodes CASSVADRVGSGYTF.

This clone is a singleton in its sample. The chain links TRBV27 to TRBJ2-2; TRBD1 aligns across 10 bases. The CDR3 has 19 amino acids. Germline CDR1 and CDR2: MNHEY and SMNVEV (reference sequence). J gave up 1 base and V 0 bases, and 8 bases lay outside the gene matches. CDR3 coding DNA: TGTGCCAGCAGTTTATCGGGCCGGACAGGGGGATGGAACACCGGGGAGCTGTTTTTT. Translated, it gives CASSLSGRTGGWNTGELFF.

This sequence joins TRBV2 and TRBJ2-5; 7 bases are a match to TRBD1. The V gene's germline CDR1 is SNHLY and CDR2 FYNNEI. CDR3 length: 12 amino acids. V gave up 5 bases and J gave up 5 bases; unmatched junction bases: 2. DNA for the CDR3: TGTGCCAGCAGTTGGACAGGCGAGACCCAGTACTTC. Amino acid sequence: CASSWTGETQYF.

This rearrangement joins TRBV5-1 to TRBJ1-1; D call uncertain. The CDR3 runs 13 residues. V lost 1 base and J 3 bases, leaving 7 bases between the germline ends. Per germline, CDR1 SGHRS and CDR2 YFSETQ. This chain's CDR3 is CASSLRVYTEAFF. CDR3 coding DNA: TGCGCCAGCAGCTTGCGGGTTTACACTGAAGCTTTCTTT.

The chain has TRBV9 and TRBJ2-3; D is unresolved. Germline V gene lookup returns CDR1 SGDLS and CDR2 YYNGEE. V was trimmed by 3 bases and J by 1 base, leaving 6 bases between them. The CDR3 has 13 amino acids. Here the CDR3 DNA reads TGTGCCAGCAGCGAGAGAGGCACAGATACGCAGTATTTT. As protein: CASSERGTDTQYF.